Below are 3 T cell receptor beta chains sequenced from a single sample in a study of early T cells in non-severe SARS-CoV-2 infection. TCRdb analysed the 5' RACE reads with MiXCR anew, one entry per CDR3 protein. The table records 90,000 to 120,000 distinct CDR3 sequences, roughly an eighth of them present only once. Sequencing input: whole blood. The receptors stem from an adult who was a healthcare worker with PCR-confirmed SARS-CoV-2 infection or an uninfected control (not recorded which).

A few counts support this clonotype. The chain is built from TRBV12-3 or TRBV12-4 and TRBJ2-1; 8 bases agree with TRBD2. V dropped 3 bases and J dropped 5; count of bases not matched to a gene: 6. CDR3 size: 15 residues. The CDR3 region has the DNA TGTGCCAGCAGTTTGAGCGGGGGCCCTAACAATGAGCAGTTCTTC. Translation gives CASSLSGGPNNEQFF.

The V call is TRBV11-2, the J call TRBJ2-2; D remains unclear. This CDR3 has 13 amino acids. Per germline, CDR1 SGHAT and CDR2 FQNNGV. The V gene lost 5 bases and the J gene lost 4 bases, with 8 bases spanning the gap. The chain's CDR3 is CASSTQVTGELFF. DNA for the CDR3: TGTGCCAGCAGCACCCAGGTCACCGGGGAGCTGTTTTTT.

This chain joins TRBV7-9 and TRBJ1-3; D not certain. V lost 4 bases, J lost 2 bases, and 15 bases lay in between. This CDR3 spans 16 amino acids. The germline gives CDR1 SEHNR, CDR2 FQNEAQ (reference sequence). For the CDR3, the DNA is TGTGCCAGCAGCTCCGTGAAGGGAAAGACTGGAAACACCATATATTTT. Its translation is CASSSVKGKTGNTIYF.